What follows is one T cell receptor beta chain and its context. Its antigen is still unknown. TCRdb's table, derived via immunoSEQ multiplex PCR, lists solely in-frame clones and lacks some. Here the sample spans about 110,000 clones, around 87% being singletons. Germline V gives CDR1 MNHEY, CDR2 SVGAGI. Between the trimmed V and J ends, which lost 0 bases and 0 bases, there was a span of 9 bases. The CDR3 is 16 amino acids. This record belongs to a study of T cell responses to AZD1222 COVID-19 vaccine. Study results and caveats: Nearly half of spike-specific TCRs reportedly go after variant regions that carry no mutations. At baseline, seropositivity was found in only 6 or 7 AZD1222 recipients. In a largely white British group with more females than males, clonal diversity was possibly underestimated. The breadth and depth of Spike-specific TCRs increased once two AZD1222 doses had been given.

This clonotype originated in an adult in good health. The material sequenced was peripheral blood, taken on day 0 of AZD1222 vaccination. This rearrangement joins TRBV6-5 to TRBJ1-3; no clear D gene. CDR3 DNA: TGTGCCAGCAGTTACTCGAGGTGGAGCTCTGGAAACACCATATATTTT. Its translation: CASSYSRWSSGNTIYF.